The 12 T cell receptor beta chains given below trace back to one sample, sequenced in a study of CD8 T cells in Susac syndrome. cDNA came from around 0.54 to 1 ug RNA primed by random hexamers. A single record per CDR3 protein comes from TCRdb applying MiXCR to the immunoSEQ multiplex PCR reads. The data hold around 150,000 distinct CDR3 sequences, with roughly 94% observed a single time. Sequenced: CD8+ T cells from PBMCs. These receptors originate from a human donor with Susac syndrome.

The chain recombines TRBV6-5 with TRBJ1-5, with unresolved D. CDR3 length: 13 amino acids. Germline lookup yields CDR1 MNHEY and CDR2 SVGAGI. Trimming shortened V by 2 bases and J by 4 bases, and 6 bases separated the two germline ends. The CDR3 here is CASSYTENQPQHF. The CDR3 nucleotides are TGTGCCAGCAGTTACACGGAGAATCAGCCCCAGCATTTT.

This sequence joins TRBV6-4 and TRBJ1-4; D perhaps matches TRBD1 (6 bases). Deletions cut 3 bases from V and 2 bases from J, with 10 bases between. This CDR3 region has 15 residues. Germline assignment: CDR1 MRHNA and CDR2 SNTAGT. The CDR3 bases are TGTGCCAGCAGTGAAATGGGGGCCACTAATGAAAAACTGTTTTTT. This translates into CASSEMGATNEKLFF.

This rearrangement joins TRBV27 to TRBJ1-5; D unresolved. Germline CDR1 is MNHEY and CDR2 is SMNVEV (reference sequence). The CDR3 has 12 amino acids. V was cut by 5 bases and J by 8 bases, with 10 bases left in between. The DNA for the CDR3 is TGTGCCAGCAGTGTAATCGGAAAGCCCCAGCATTTT. Protein product: CASSVIGKPQHF.

This chain links TRBV15 with TRBJ2-7, with TRBD1 identical over 7 bases. The CDR3 length is 16 residues. Germline CDR1 is LNHNV and CDR2 is YYDKDF (reference sequence). The V segment lost 5 bases and the J segment 2 bases; nucleotides outside the gene matches: 12. The CDR3 nucleotides are TGTGCCACCAGCGGTCGACAGGGCGAAAGGACCTACGAGCAGTACTTC. It encodes CATSGRQGERTYEQYF.

This sequence joins TRBV6-2 or TRBV6-3 and TRBJ1-5; TRBD1 aligns across 8 bases. Germline CDR1 and CDR2: MNHEY and SVGEGT. The CDR3 contains 17 residues. Trimming removed 3 bases from V and 3 bases from J; junction bases left unmatched: 10. The CDR3 sequence is CASSYPYRTGLNQPQHF. For the CDR3, the DNA is TGTGCCAGCAGTTATCCGTACCGGACAGGGCTCAATCAGCCCCAGCATTTT.

This chain connects TRBV28 to TRBJ1-1; TRBD1 matches at 9 bases. V gave up 3 bases and J gave up 1 base; unmatched junction bases: 6. The CDR3 sequence is 16 residues long. The V gene's germline CDR1 is MDHEN and CDR2 SYDVKM. The CDR3 here is CASSFPPDRGNTEAFF. The CDR3 nucleotides read TGTGCCAGCAGTTTCCCACCGGACAGGGGGAACACTGAAGCTTTCTTT.

The sample holds one count of this clonotype. The chain has TRBV9 and TRBJ2-6, with a weak D call TRBD1 (6 bases). V lost 4 bases, J lost 1 base, and 15 bases lay in between. The CDR3 covers 17 residues. Germline V CDR1 and CDR2: SGDLS, YYNGEE. The CDR3 region is CASSRWGQVSGANVLTF. In nucleotides, the CDR3 is TGTGCCAGCAGCAGATGGGGGCAGGTATCTGGGGCCAACGTCCTGACTTTC.

The genes are TRBV7-9 and TRBJ2-3; possible D gene TRBD2, 5 bases. Per the germline V gene, CDR1 is SEHNR and CDR2 is FQNEAQ (reference sequence). The V end was cut by 4 bases, the J end by 2 bases, with 19 bases between. This CDR3 is 17 amino acids long. CDR3 in DNA: TGTGCCAGCAGCTCCCTCTTTTCAGCGGTCAACACAGATACGCAGTATTTT. Translated: CASSSLFSAVNTDTQYF.

This clonotype appeared a single time. The gene calls are TRBV6-4 and TRBJ2-3; D ambiguous. Per the germline V gene, CDR1 is MRHNA and CDR2 is SNTAGT. V lost 3 bases and J 3 bases, leaving 10 bases between the germline ends. The CDR3 has 14 amino acids. The CDR3 bases are TGTGCCAGCAGTGAATACTCAACAACAGATACGCAGTATTTT. Its protein product is CASSEYSTTDTQYF.

This clonotype came up once. The V call is TRBV7-2, the J call TRBJ2-5; D is undetermined. Germline lookup yields CDR1 SGHTA and CDR2 FQGNSA. V lost 5 bases to trimming and J lost 2 bases, with 9 bases between them. The CDR3 extends over 13 amino acids. The CDR3 region is CASSPWLQETQYF. As DNA, the CDR3 is TGTGCCAGCAGCCCTTGGTTACAAGAGACCCAGTACTTC.

The chain has TRBV7-9 and TRBJ1-1; D is unresolved. V gave up 7 bases and J gave up 1 base, with 10 bases separating them. The CDR3 sequence is 13 residues long. Germline lookup yields CDR1 SEHNR and CDR2 FQNEAQ (reference sequence). The CDR3 protein is CASIFPSNTEAFF. The CDR3 DNA reads as TGTGCCAGCATCTTCCCTTCGAACACTGAAGCTTTCTTT.

The chain employs TRBV12-3 or TRBV12-4 and TRBJ2-7; 9 bases agree with TRBD2. J gave up 6 bases and V 6 bases, and 6 bases lay outside the gene matches. This CDR3 is built from 13 residues. CDR3 bases: TGTGCCAGCAGGACAGGCGGGGGGGGCGAGCAGTACTTC. Translating gives CASRTGGGGEQYF.